This TCR beta chain stems from a study of blood T cell repertoires in COVID-19. Study in general: Sources were T cells, B-cell-depleted T cells, or PBMCs; the material itself was cDNA or gDNA.

TCRdb's copy holds only in-frame clones and misses some; the assay was immunoSEQ multiplex PCR. The data contain roughly 220,000 clones, about 91% of them singletons. V shed 5 bases and J shed 1 base, with 10 bases lying between them. The CDR3 length is 14 residues. CDR1 is LGHNT, CDR2 FRNRAP, per germline. The sequence was obtained from a woman aged 45-65 years with acute COVID-19. What was sequenced was PBMCs or T cells enriched from blood (not recorded which). The chain joins TRBV12-5 to TRBJ2-3, with D perhaps TRBD2 (5 bases). Written as DNA, the CDR3 is TGTGCTAGTGGTAGCGGATTCGGCACAGATACGCAGTATTTT. It codes for CASGSGFGTDTQYF. The full variable domain, its missing parts supplied by reference TRBV12-5 and TRBJ2-3, is DARVTQTPRHKVTEMGQEVTMRCQPILGHNTVFWYRQTMMQGLELLAYFRNRAPLDDSGMPKDRFSAEMPDATLATLKIQPSEPRDSAVYFCASGSGFGTDTQYFGPGTRLTVL.